What follows describes a single TCR beta chain. Only in-frame clones appear in the TCRdb table, and some are missing; sequencing was by immunoSEQ multiplex PCR. The sample lists 150,000 or so clones, 93% occurring once. The sample originates from a study of control samples from healthy donors and cancer patients. V lost 1 base to trimming and J lost 7 bases, with 11 bases between them. The germline V gene encodes CDR1 SEHNR and CDR2 FQNEAQ (reference sequence). The CDR3 runs 13 residues. The sequencing sample was made of blood. This TCR was sampled from a man aged 18 to 30 in good health. This chain uses TRBV7-9 with TRBJ2-7; D perhaps matches TRBD2 (6 bases). The chain's CDR3 is CASSLVGLGEQYF. The CDR3 bases are TGTGCCAGCAGCTTAGTGGGACTGGGGGAGCAGTACTTC.